The following is a T cell receptor (beta chain) sequence with its context. What it recognizes is unknown. These data are taken from a study of shared clonotypes between healthy human individuals. Study information: Per-donor plates numbered three CD4 naive, three CD4 memory, two CD8 naive and one CD8 memory. Notes on the study in general: Larger estimated richness was generally recorded for naive subsets relative to memory subsets.

Original processing methods: Junction-only immunoSEQ data arrived without quality scores, meaning filtering differed. Only in-frame clones appear in the TCRdb table, and some are missing; sequencing was by immunoSEQ multiplex PCR. V and J calls and clone size are as listed in that table; D and trimming were resolved from the DNA. The data contain 1 million to 1.2 million clones, about 80% of them singletons. Germline V lookup: CDR1 SQVTM, CDR2 ANQGSEA. This CDR3 contains 15 residues. V shed 1 base, J shed 0 bases, and the junction held 2 bases outside the gene matches. The chain recombines TRBV29-1 with TRBJ2-1; 8 bases are a match to TRBD2. What was sequenced was memory CD4+ T cells from PBMCs. The subset here: CD45RA-negative fraction. The TCR sequence derives from a man younger than 35 in good health. Some clones in this sample may be carry-over from other donors' samples. The CDR3, as DNA: TGCAGCGTTGAAGGACTAGCGACCTCCTACAATGAGCAGTTCTTC. Its translation: CSVEGLATSYNEQFF.